The next 19 T cell receptor beta chains were all read from a single sample in a study of cytomegalovirus exposure and HLA in healthy donors. PCR primers comprised 60 Vbeta and 13 Jbeta primers. Some clones are missing from TCRdb's copy, which holds only in-frame ones; the method was immunoSEQ multiplex PCR. In the table there are around 85,000 clones, about four fifths of which are singletons. What was sequenced was PBMCs. The receptors come from a man aged 45 to 65 in good health and CMV-seropositive.

There are a few counts of this clone. The chain employs TRBV4-3 and TRBJ1-4; D perhaps matches TRBD1 (5 bases). In germline, CDR1 is LGHNA, CDR2 YSLEER. The CDR3 sequence is 15 residues long. V lost 4 bases and J 8 bases, leaving 17 bases between the germline ends. The CDR3 nucleotides read TGCGCCAGCAGCCGCGACAGCTTAATAGGCGAAAAACTGTTTTTT. Residues: CASSRDSLIGEKLFF.

V is TRBV7-6 and J is TRBJ2-2; the D is unclear. V was shortened by 1 base and J by 2 bases, with 11 bases between the two germline ends. Germline-derived CDR1 and CDR2 are SGHVS and FNYEAQ. The CDR3 has 16 residues. Here the CDR3 DNA reads TGTGCCAGCAGCTTAGTGGCAGGTGCAAACACCGGGGAGCTGTTTTTT. Translating gives CASSLVAGANTGELFF.

V gene TRBV2 combines with J gene TRBJ2-7, with no clear D. The germline V gene encodes CDR1 SNHLY and CDR2 FYNNEI. The V end lost 10 bases, the J end lost 3 bases, and 10 bases lay between the germline ends. This CDR3 has 11 amino acids. The CDR3 loop is CAINRNYEQYF. CDR3 nucleotides: TGTGCCATCAACAGAAACTACGAGCAGTACTTC.

The J gene is TRBJ2-2, the V gene TRBV5-4, with TRBD2 matching over 12 bases. The CDR3 runs 16 residues. In germline, CDR1 is SGHNT, CDR2 YYREEE (reference sequence). The junction had 7 bases not matched to a gene; V was cut back by 9 bases and J by 1 base. The CDR3 nucleotides are TGTGCCACTACGACTAGCGGGAGATGGAACACCGGGGAGCTGTTTTTT. Amino acids: CATTTSGRWNTGELFF.

V usage is TRBV7-9 and J usage is TRBJ2-7; weak D call: TRBD2 (5 bases). The CDR3 sequence is 12 residues long. With 6 bases removed from V and 6 bases from J, the gap between germline ends came to 12 bases. The germline gives CDR1 SEHNR, CDR2 FQNEAQ (reference sequence). The CDR3 loop is CASRQLVTEQYF. CDR3 bases: TGTGCCAGCAGACAACTAGTAACCGAGCAGTACTTC.

This clone occurred once. The chain couples TRBV2 to TRBJ1-5; D is unresolved. Trimming stripped 1 base from V and 7 bases from J, with 11 bases between. Per germline, CDR1 SNHLY and CDR2 FYNNEI. The CDR3 has 14 amino acids. The CDR3 loop is CASSEGTRRQPQHF. CDR3 nucleotides: TGTGCCAGCAGTGAAGGGACTCGGAGACAGCCCCAGCATTTT.

The gene calls are TRBV25-1 and TRBJ1-5; D perhaps matches TRBD1 (6 bases). Deletions cut 3 bases from V and 2 bases from J, with 17 bases between. The CDR3 covers 17 residues. In germline, CDR1 is MGHDK, CDR2 SYGVNS. The CDR3, as DNA: TGTGCCAGCAGTGACTCGTACCACAGGGTGGGCAATCAGCCCCAGCATTTT. It translates to CASSDSYHRVGNQPQHF.

The chain employs TRBV7-2 and TRBJ2-1, with TRBD2 matching over 7 bases. The CDR3 consists of 16 residues. The ends lost 0 bases at V and 4 bases at J; junction bases unmatched: 6. Per the germline V gene, CDR1 is SGHTA and CDR2 is FQGNSA. Here the CDR3 reads CASSLAGLAVYNEQFF. The CDR3 nucleotides are TGTGCCAGCAGCTTAGCGGGGCTAGCGGTATACAATGAGCAGTTCTTC.

V gene TRBV27 combines with J gene TRBJ1-1; 9 nucleotides line up with TRBD1. Germline V gene lookup returns CDR1 MNHEY and CDR2 SMNVEV (reference sequence). CDR3 length: 19 residues. V shed 4 bases and J 3 bases; nucleotides not matched to a gene: 18. CDR3 nucleotide sequence: TGTGCCAGCAGTTCTGGGACAGGGATCTTCATGCGAGCGGACACTGAAGCTTTCTTT. It yields the protein CASSSGTGIFMRADTEAFF.

V and J are TRBV5-1 and TRBJ1-1; the D gene is possibly TRBD1 (6 bases). The CDR3 spans 15 residues. Germline CDR1 is SGHRS and CDR2 is YFSETQ. V was clipped by 5 bases and J by 0 bases, with 14 bases between them. CDR3 bases: TGCGCCAGCAGGGGTCCGGGACACCTGAACACTGAAGCTTTCTTT. It specifies CASRGPGHLNTEAFF.

This chain links TRBV7-2 with TRBJ1-1, with 7 nucleotides matching TRBD1. Per germline, CDR1 SGHTA and CDR2 FQGNSA. Trimming cost V 6 bases and J 6 bases; bases outside gene matches: 7. CDR3 length: 13 residues. CDR3 amino acids: CASRRTGIPEAFF. Written as DNA, the CDR3 is TGTGCCAGCAGGCGGACAGGCATCCCTGAAGCTTTCTTT.

The chain couples TRBV6-5 to TRBJ1-1; TRBD1 is a possible D gene (5 bases). The CDR3 covers 15 residues. The germline CDR1 and CDR2 sequences are MNHEY and SVGAGI. V lost 8 bases, J lost 1 base, and 17 bases lay in between. CDR3: CASGFQGDGNTEAFF. DNA of the CDR3: TGTGCCAGCGGCTTCCAGGGCGATGGGAACACTGAAGCTTTCTTT.

This sequence joins TRBV6-6 and TRBJ1-2, with TRBD1 matching over 7 bases. This CDR3 comprises 13 residues. V was pared by 7 bases and J by 4 bases, with 6 bases of the junction left unmatched. In germline, CDR1 is MNHNY, CDR2 SVGAGI (reference sequence). The CDR3 nucleotides read TGTGCCAGCACCAGTTCAGGGGGCTATGGCTACACCTTC. This encodes CASTSSGGYGYTF.

The chain carries TRBV18 and TRBJ1-1; TRBD1 matches at 7 bases. Germline assignment: CDR1 KGHSH and CDR2 LQKENI. V shed 5 bases, J shed 1 base, and the junction held 7 bases outside the gene matches. The CDR3 spans 15 residues. CDR3 nucleotide sequence: TGTGCCAGCTCATTTCAACAGGGGAAGAACACTGAAGCTTTCTTT. This gives the protein CASSFQQGKNTEAFF.

The chain combines TRBV5-1 with TRBJ2-2; 10 bases align to TRBD2. Trimming removed 2 bases from V and 0 bases from J; junction bases left unmatched: 1. Per germline, CDR1 SGHRS and CDR2 YFSETQ. The CDR3 covers 16 residues. The CDR3 sequence is CASSLSGGANTGELFF. Here the CDR3 DNA reads TGCGCCAGCAGCTTAAGCGGGGGGGCGAACACCGGGGAGCTGTTTTTT.

This clone was detected a few times. The chain joins TRBV4-3 to TRBJ2-1, with D perhaps TRBD2 (5 bases). The germline gives CDR1 LGHNA, CDR2 YSLEER. V lost 0 bases and J lost 4, with 10 bases in between. The CDR3 runs 15 residues. The CDR3 DNA reads as TGCGCCAGCAGCCAAGAGGAGGTAGCTTACAATGAGCAGTTCTTC. Translation gives CASSQEEVAYNEQFF.

This chain uses TRBV27 with TRBJ2-7, with D tentatively TRBD1 (6 bases). V lost 0 bases, J lost 0 bases, and 12 bases lay in between. CDR3 length: 16 amino acids. Germline V gene lookup returns CDR1 MNHEY and CDR2 SMNVEV (reference sequence). The CDR3 sequence is CASSLSGRGASYEQYF. The CDR3 region has the DNA TGTGCCAGCAGTTTATCGGGCAGGGGAGCCTCCTACGAGCAGTACTTC.

The genes are TRBV19 and TRBJ2-1, with a possible D match to TRBD2 (6 bases). Germline V gene lookup returns CDR1 LNHDA and CDR2 SQIVND (reference sequence). CDR3 length: 15 residues. Trimming shortened V by 3 bases and J by 9 bases, and 18 bases separated the two germline ends. The CDR3 here is CASSISGLGLTEQFF. DNA for the CDR3: TGTGCCAGTAGTATTTCGGGACTCGGGCTAACTGAGCAGTTCTTC.

About this clone: This specimen includes other DNA sequences encoding the same CDR3. The chain links TRBV5-1 to TRBJ1-1; 7 nucleotides align to TRBD1. Germline V gene sequence: CDR1 SGHRS, CDR2 YFSETQ. V shed 4 bases and J 8 bases; nucleotides not matched to a gene: 5. This CDR3 has 12 amino acids. The CDR3 DNA sequence: TGCGCCAGCAGCCCGGAGACAGGGGAAGCTTTCTTT. This sequence encodes CASSPETGEAFF.